What follows is one T cell receptor (beta chain) and its context. Its antigen is undetermined. This sample stems from a study of T cell responses to AZD1222 COVID-19 vaccine. Background on the study: Second doses were pooled across both intervals (about 4 or about 12 weeks). Study findings and constraints: CD4 TCRs linked to vaccination spanned spike, dominating at 160-218 and 743-854. With two AZD1222 doses given, Spike-specific TCR breadth and depth both rose.

The CDR3 contains 15 residues. V was clipped by 4 bases and J by 4 bases; unmatched bases: 8. Germline values: CDR1 MNHEY, CDR2 SVGAGI. Here immunoSEQ multiplex PCR was the method, and the copy in TCRdb shows in-frame clones only, minus some. The sample has 90,000 to 95,000 clones; 86% are singletons. This sample comprised peripheral blood, obtained on day 0 of AZD1222 vaccination. The chain employs TRBV6-5 and TRBJ1-1; 8 positions agree with TRBD1. The sequence was collected from an adult in good health. The CDR3 nucleotides are TGTGCCAGCAGTTTGGACAGGGCCCATGGCACTGAAGCTTTCTTT. Translating gives CASSLDRAHGTEAFF.